A single sample is the source of the 8 T cell receptor beta chains below, sequenced in a study of blood T cell repertoires in COVID-19. TCRdb's table, derived via immunoSEQ multiplex PCR, lists solely in-frame clones and lacks some. The profile covers tens of thousands of clones, with 80% to 85% appearing a single time and 28% taken by the ten largest. Sample: peripheral blood. The receptors were gathered from a woman older than 75 with active or convalescent COVID-19.

The chain recombines TRBV19 with TRBJ2-6; TRBD2 matches at 11 bases. The CDR3 contains 17 residues. The V and J ends lost 10 bases and 0 bases, in that order; junction bases with no gene match: 8. The germline V gene encodes CDR1 LNHDA and CDR2 SQIVND (reference sequence). CDR3 nucleotides: TGTGCCACGCGCGCTAGCGGGGGGATCTCTGGGGCCAACGTCCTGACTTTC. This translates into CATRASGGISGANVLTF.

The rearrangement links TRBV4-3 to TRBJ2-7, with D possibly TRBD1 on 6 matching bases. Trimming stripped 1 base from V and 4 bases from J, with 8 bases between. This CDR3 is built from 13 residues. The V gene's germline CDR1 is LGHNA and CDR2 YSLEER. The CDR3 DNA reads TGCGCCAGCAGCCAAGTGAGGGGGTACGAGCAGTACTTC. Residues: CASSQVRGYEQYF.

This chain joins TRBV9 and TRBJ2-1; 7 nucleotides line up with TRBD2. Germline V lookup: CDR1 SGDLS, CDR2 YYNGEE. V shed 0 bases, J shed 5 bases, and the junction held 5 bases outside the gene matches. This CDR3 has 15 amino acids. The CDR3 protein is CASSVDPSGDNEQFF. The CDR3 nucleotides are TGTGCCAGCAGCGTAGATCCTAGCGGCGACAATGAGCAGTTCTTC. The full variable domain, with the rest looked up from reference TRBV9 and TRBJ2-1, is DSGVTQTPKHLITATGQRVTLRCSPRSGDLSVYWYQQSLDQGLQFLIQYYNGEERAKGNILERFSAQQFPDLHSELNLSSLELGDSALYFCASSVDPSGDNEQFFGPGTRLTVL.

The chain is built from TRBV19 and TRBJ1-5; 9 bases are a match to TRBD1. Per germline, CDR1 LNHDA and CDR2 SQIVND (reference sequence). This CDR3 has 14 amino acids. Unmatched junction bases numbered 7, after V lost 11 bases and J lost 2 bases. The CDR3 DNA reads TGTGCCGCTTCACAGGGGGCTGGCAATCAGCCCCAGCATTTT. Its translation is CAASQGAGNQPQHF.

This chain connects TRBV5-1 to TRBJ2-2; 7 bases agree with TRBD2. The V and J ends lost 4 bases and 5 bases, in that order; junction bases with no gene match: 8. Germline loops: CDR1 SGHRS, CDR2 YFSETQ. The CDR3 runs 15 residues. Here the CDR3 reads CASSPQWEGTGELFF. Here the CDR3 DNA reads TGCGCCAGCAGCCCACAATGGGAGGGAACCGGGGAGCTGTTTTTT.

The rearrangement joins TRBV7-9 to TRBJ2-5; D possibly corresponds to TRBD2 (7 bases). The CDR3 runs 18 residues. Germline CDR1 reads SEHNR; CDR2 reads FQNEAQ (reference sequence). V was clipped by 11 bases and J by 4 bases, with 32 bases between them. The CDR3 nucleotides are TGTGCCTGCTGGGGGCCTCGGGGGGCCCCCCGCCACGGAGAGACCCAGTACTTC. Protein product: CACWGPRGAPRHGETQYF.

This clone was detected a few times. V usage is TRBV11-2 and J usage is TRBJ1-4; 7 bases align to TRBD1. This CDR3 comprises 18 residues. Trimming removed 0 bases from V and 7 bases from J; junction bases left unmatched: 14. CDR1 is SGHAT, CDR2 FQNNGV, per germline. CDR3 residues: CASSLDRYQQGSREKLFF. For the CDR3, the DNA is TGTGCCAGCAGCTTAGATCGATACCAACAGGGGTCACGTGAAAAACTGTTTTTT.

The chain couples TRBV3-1 (or the pseudogene TRBV3-2) to TRBJ2-7; tentative D call: TRBD1 (5 bases). Between the trimmed V and J ends, which lost 2 bases and 1 base, there was a span of 6 bases. The CDR3 runs to 13 residues. CDR1 is LGHDT and CDR2 is YNNKEL in the germline V gene (reference sequence). The CDR3 DNA is TGTGCCAGCAGCCAACAGGGTTCCTACGAGCAGTACTTC. It is translated as CASSQQGSYEQYF.